Shown below are 21 T cell receptor beta chains from a single sample sequenced in a study of cytomegalovirus exposure and HLA in healthy donors (dated by TCRdb to 2016 to 2017). Library preparation used the immunoSEQ multiplex PCR assay. For the multiplex PCR, a mixture combining 60 forward primers for TCR Vbeta segments and 13 reverse primers for TCR Jbeta segments was used. TCRdb mirrors the immuneACCESS table, restricted to in-frame sequences. Some clones are absent from its copies; in checked studies, under half trace to an unresolved V gene, and the reason for the others is unknown. The sample data list 200,000 to 250,000 clones, and 75% to 85% of these were observed just once. 2.5% to 3.5% of the sample is in the top ten clones. Input material: PBMCs. The receptors come from a woman in her thirties or forties in good health and CMV-seronegative.

This sequence joins TRBV5-1 and TRBJ2-7; D not certain. Per the germline V gene, CDR1 is SGHRS and CDR2 is YFSETQ. Trimming left V 1 base short and J 5 bases short, with 7 bases between. The length of the CDR3 is 12 residues. The CDR3 DNA follows: TGCGCCAGCAGCTTGAACAGCCACGAGCAGTACTTC. Its translation: CASSLNSHEQYF.

The chain has TRBV6-1 and TRBJ1-4; D perhaps matches TRBD1 (5 bases). Germline assignment: CDR1 MNHNS and CDR2 SASEGT. V lost 1 base, J lost 5 bases, and 11 bases lay in between. This CDR3 contains 15 residues. The CDR3 reads CASSEDRLRNEKLFF. In nucleotides, the CDR3 is TGTGCCAGCAGTGAAGACAGGTTACGGAATGAAAAACTGTTTTTT.

This clone was counted once. The J gene is TRBJ1-4, the V gene TRBV15; D possibly corresponds to TRBD1 (5 bases). Germline lookup yields CDR1 LNHNV and CDR2 YYDKDF (reference sequence). The CDR3 length is 14 residues. Trimming stripped 3 bases from V and 4 bases from J, with 9 bases between. The DNA for the CDR3 is TGTGCCACCAGCAGGACAGCAATTAATGAAAAACTGTTTTTT. Its protein product is CATSRTAINEKLFF.

The chain uses TRBV7-3 and TRBJ2-1; TRBD1 matches 8 bases. The germline gives CDR1 SGHTA, CDR2 FQGTGA. V was clipped by 5 bases and J by 2 bases; unmatched bases: 8. The CDR3 totals 16 residues. CDR3 in amino acids: CASSMRQGPPYNEQFF. DNA for the CDR3: TGTGCCAGCAGCATGAGACAGGGGCCCCCCTACAATGAGCAGTTCTTC.

The rearrangement joins TRBV18 to TRBJ1-1; D might be TRBD1 (6 bases). Trimming removed 5 bases at V and 3 bases at J, with 16 bases between. The CDR3 length is 15 residues. Germline V gene data show CDR1 as KGHSH and CDR2 as LQKENI. The CDR3 here is CASSTGTRGDTEAFF. CDR3 nucleotide sequence: TGTGCCAGCTCAACAGGGACGAGGGGAGACACTGAAGCTTTCTTT.

The rearrangement joins TRBV30 to TRBJ2-1; 13 nucleotides line up with TRBD2. The CDR3 length is 16 residues. The junction had 4 bases not matched to a gene; V was cut back by 2 bases and J by 3 bases. Per germline, CDR1 GTSNPN and CDR2 SVGIG (reference sequence). For the CDR3, the DNA is TGTGCCTGGAGTAGGACTAGCGGGAGTAGCTACAATGAGCAGTTCTTC. The encoded protein is CAWSRTSGSSYNEQFF. Full variable domain (rest looked up from reference TRBV30 and TRBJ2-1): SQTIHQWPATLVQPVGSPLSLECTVEGTSNPNLYWYRQAAGRGLQLLFYSVGIGQISSEVPQNLSASRPQDRQFILSSKKLLLSDSGFYLCAWSRTSGSSYNEQFFGPGTRLTVL.

The chain couples TRBV6-1 to TRBJ2-2, with D possibly TRBD1 on 6 matching bases. CDR1 MNHNS and CDR2 SASEGT come from the germline V gene. V lost 6 bases to trimming and J lost 5 bases, with 16 bases between them. The CDR3 consists of 15 residues. The CDR3 coding sequence is TGTGCCAGCAGAACTCCCCCTAGGGGGACCGGGGAGCTGTTTTTT. Its protein product is CASRTPPRGTGELFF.

The chain combines TRBV11-2 with TRBJ1-2; 12 bases agree with TRBD1. CDR3 length equals 14 residues. V was pared by 3 bases and J by 8 bases, with 4 bases of the junction left unmatched. Germline-derived CDR1 and CDR2 are SGHAT and FQNNGV. The CDR3: CASSFGDRGQGYTF. CDR3 sequence (DNA): TGTGCCAGCAGCTTCGGGGACAGGGGGCAAGGCTACACCTTC.

The chain uses TRBV5-1 and TRBJ2-5; 14 bases agree with TRBD2. The V and J ends lost 0 bases and 7 bases, in that order; junction bases with no gene match: 8. Germline CDR1 SGHRS, CDR2 YFSETQ. There are 17 residues in the CDR3. The CDR3 region is CASSLGLAGGPRGTQYF. DNA for the CDR3: TGCGCCAGCAGCTTGGGACTAGCGGGAGGGCCGAGGGGGACCCAGTACTTC.

This clone was picked up a small number of times. The V gene is TRBV6-6, the J gene TRBJ2-7; TRBD2 might be the D (6 bases). This CDR3 comprises 14 residues. Germline CDR1 and CDR2: MNHNY and SVGAGI (reference sequence). V lost 5 bases, J lost 3 bases, and 14 bases lay in between. This chain's CDR3 is CASSPPGLLYEQYF. The CDR3 DNA sequence: TGTGCCAGCAGTCCTCCGGGACTCCTCTACGAGCAGTACTTC.

The chain employs TRBV5-1 and TRBJ2-2; 7 bases line up with TRBD2. This CDR3 is 18 amino acids long. The junction had 12 bases not matched to a gene; V was cut back by 3 bases and J by 1 base. Germline CDR1 reads SGHRS; CDR2 reads YFSETQ. CDR3 sequence (DNA): TGCGCCAGCAGCTCCCCTGTGACTAGCTCCTTGAACACCGGGGAGCTGTTTTTT. It yields the protein CASSSPVTSSLNTGELFF.

The DNA of the CDR3 is TGTGCCAGCAGCTTAGGAGCGTCGAATGAGCAGTTCTTC. Translation: CASSLGASNEQFF. The chain employs TRBV11-2 and TRBJ2-1, with D unclear. Germline V gene lookup returns CDR1 SGHAT and CDR2 FQNNGV. Trimming took 1 base from V and 7 from J, leaving 8 bases between them. CDR3 length: 13 residues.

The V gene is TRBV19, the J gene TRBJ2-7; D perhaps matches TRBD2 (5 bases). Trimming stripped 5 bases from V and 5 bases from J, with 19 bases between. Germline CDR1 LNHDA, CDR2 SQIVND (reference sequence). CDR3 length equals 15 residues. The CDR3 spells CASSQDTGIGNEQYF. CDR3 sequence (DNA): TGTGCCAGTAGTCAAGACACCGGCATCGGGAACGAGCAGTACTTC.

V gene TRBV11-2 combines with J gene TRBJ2-5; D might be TRBD2 (7 bases). With 1 base removed from V and 4 bases from J, the gap between germline ends came to 16 bases. The germline V gene encodes CDR1 SGHAT and CDR2 FQNNGV. The CDR3 totals 16 residues. For the CDR3, the DNA is TGTGCCAGCAGCTTAGTAGGGGGAGGGCCTGGAGAGACCCAGTACTTC. Residues: CASSLVGGGPGETQYF.

J is TRBJ1-5 and V is TRBV11-2, with unresolved D. Germline CDR1 reads SGHAT; CDR2 reads FQNNGV. The CDR3 consists of 15 residues. The germline V and J ends were trimmed by 2 bases and 3 bases, with 11 bases remaining between them. The CDR3 nucleotides read TGTGCCAGCAGCTTATCGGGTCATCACAATCAGCCCCAGCATTTT. It translates to CASSLSGHHNQPQHF.

This sequence joins TRBV7-2 and TRBJ2-7, with 10 bases that match TRBD1. The ends lost 1 base at V and 6 bases at J; junction bases unmatched: 3. The CDR3 extends over 14 amino acids. Germline V lookup: CDR1 SGHTA, CDR2 FQGNSA. In nucleotides, the CDR3 is TGTGCCAGCAGCTTAGTCGGGACAGGGGCCGAGCAGTACTTC. As protein: CASSLVGTGAEQYF.

The chain employs TRBV7-6 and TRBJ2-7, with 10 positions matching TRBD1. In germline, CDR1 is SGHVS, CDR2 FNYEAQ. This CDR3 is 16 amino acids long. Unmatched junction bases numbered 14, after V lost 5 bases and J lost 7 bases. The CDR3 sequence: CASSPSGGTGDGEQYF. The CDR3 DNA reads TGTGCCAGCAGCCCTAGCGGCGGGACAGGGGATGGGGAGCAGTACTTC.

As to this clone: This specimen includes other DNA sequences encoding the same CDR3. The chain is built from TRBV5-1 and TRBJ2-3; 8 bases line up with TRBD2. The junction had 5 bases not matched to a gene; V was cut back by 7 bases and J by 1 base. In germline, CDR1 is SGHRS, CDR2 YFSETQ. The CDR3 has 14 amino acids. The CDR3 DNA reads as TGCGCCAGCGGACCGACTAGCGGCACAGATACGCAGTATTTT. The encoded protein is CASGPTSGTDTQYF.

The CDR3 nucleotides are TGTGCCAGCAGAGCACTGAACACTGAAGCTTTCTTT. Encoded protein: CASRALNTEAFF. The chain recombines TRBV27 with TRBJ1-1; D unresolved. The germline V and J ends were trimmed by 6 bases and 0 bases, with 5 bases remaining between them. Germline CDR1 MNHEY, CDR2 SMNVEV (reference sequence). The CDR3 covers 12 residues.

This rearrangement joins TRBV6-5 to TRBJ2-5, with TRBD2 as a possible D gene (5 bases). The DNA end is a closer match to TRBJ2-7, so the J assignment may be wrong. The CDR3 spans 15 residues. CDR1 and CDR2 (germline): MNHEY, SVGAGI. This CDR3 reads CASSYSRVGSYEQYF. CDR3 DNA: TGTGCCAGCAGTTACTCGCGGGTTGGCTCCTACGAGCAGTACTTC.

This clone was detected only a few times. The rearrangement uses TRBV2 and TRBJ1-5; perhaps TRBD1 as D (6 bases). This CDR3 spans 12 amino acids. Trimming took 4 bases from V and 16 from J, leaving 17 bases between them. Germline lookup yields CDR1 SNHLY and CDR2 FYNNEI. The CDR3 protein is CASSATGGSIHF. CDR3 in DNA: TGTGCCAGCAGTGCGACAGGCGGCTCTATCCATTTT.